This passage covers 9 T cell receptor beta chains from one sample sequenced in a study of tumor-infiltrating lymphocytes in primary liver carcinoma. A primer matching the constant region was used to make TCR beta cDNA from 450 to 500 ng of total RNA. Slightly modified ARM-PCR served as the procedure for the TCR beta libraries. These libraries came from three rounds of nested multiplex PCR. It was with TRBV1-TRBV30 forward primers and a C-beta reverse primer that the first two PCR rounds were run, at approximately 10 cycles each. TCRdb used MiXCR to reprocess the multiplex PCR reads, holding one entry per CDR3 protein. The sample has 330,000 or so distinct CDR3 sequences; less than 65% are singletons. They got blood RNA out of unsorted whole blood and also pulled out germline DNA. The sample taken for sequencing was peripheral blood. The receptors here all came from a man between 35 and 55 years old with primary liver carcinoma and hepatitis B virus infection.

At least ten counts were recorded for this clonotype. The chain has TRBV11-2 and TRBJ2-1; D is ambiguous. This CDR3 spans 16 amino acids. Germline CDR1 and CDR2: SGHAT and FQNNGV. V lost 2 bases and J 0 bases, leaving 11 bases between the germline ends. The CDR3 DNA sequence: TGTGCCAGCAGCTTAAAATGGTCTAGCTCCTACAATGAGCAGTTCTTC. Protein sequence: CASSLKWSSSYNEQFF. The full variable domain, in which reference TRBV11-2 and TRBJ2-1 provide the parts outside the CDR3, is EAGVAQSPRYKIIEKRQSVAFWCNPISGHATLYWYQQILGQGPKLLIQFQNNGVVDDSQLPKDRFSAERLKGVDSTLKIQPAKLEDSAVYLCASSLKWSSSYNEQFFGPGTRLTVL.

A single count supports this clonotype. Being one base from a much bigger clone, this may be a read error. V and J are TRBV6-6 and TRBJ1-1; unclear D gene. This CDR3 has 13 residues. Germline assignment: CDR1 MNHNY and CDR2 SVGAGI (reference sequence). CDR3 residues: CASSYLGSGEALF. The CDR3 coding sequence is TGTGCCAGCAGTTACCTTGGGTCGGGTGAAGCTTTATTT.

CDR3 in DNA: TGTGCCAGCAGCTTTGGGGGCCCCACCGAAACCAGGGAGCTGTTTTTT. Its protein product is CASSFGGPTETRELFF. The rearrangement links TRBV5-4 to TRBJ2-2; TRBD1 is a possible D gene (6 bases). Trimming cost V 2 bases and J 9 bases, with 20 bases left between them. The CDR3 is made up of 16 amino acids. CDR1 is SGHNT, CDR2 YYREEE, per germline (reference sequence).

The chain recombines TRBV6-2 or TRBV6-3 with TRBJ2-7; 8 bases agree with TRBD2. Germline V CDR1 and CDR2: MNHEY, SVGEGT. J was trimmed by 10 bases and V by 8 bases; bases with no gene match: 13. The CDR3 has 13 residues. This CDR3 is CASGSLAGAEQYF. Written as DNA, the CDR3 is TGTGCCAGCGGTTCGCTAGCGGGTGCCGAACAGTACTTC.

To note about this clonotype: A much larger clone differs from this one at a single base, so this may be a read error. CDR3 residues: CAISDKRSGVDNEHFF. In nucleotides, the CDR3 is TGTGCCATCAGTGATAAGAGGTCGGGAGTCGACAATGAGCACTTCTTC. V gene TRBV10-3 combines with J gene TRBJ2-1, with D possibly TRBD2 on 6 matching bases. This CDR3 has 16 amino acids. Germline CDR1 is ENHRY and CDR2 is SYGVKD.

The chain carries TRBV5-1 and TRBJ2-3, with 8 bases aligning to TRBD2. The germline V gene encodes CDR1 SGHRS and CDR2 YFSETQ. J gave up 2 bases and V 4 bases, and 9 bases lay outside the gene matches. This CDR3 comprises 16 residues. As DNA, the CDR3 is TGCGCCAGCAGCACAATACTAGCGGAGTACACAGATACGCAGTATTTT. This gives the protein CASSTILAEYTDTQYF.

Comment on this clonotype: A much larger clone differs by one base, so this may be a read error. The rearrangement links TRBV14 to TRBJ1-1; D not certain. The germline CDR1 and CDR2 sequences are SGHDN and FVKESK. The CDR3 spans 15 residues. The CDR3 coding sequence is TGTGCCAGCAGCCATTTACGTCCCATTAACACTGAAGCTCTCTTT. Protein: CASSHLRPINTEALF.

This chain connects TRBV11-3 to TRBJ2-1, with TRBD2 matching over 8 bases. The CDR3 consists of 17 residues. Trimming cost V 5 bases and J 7 bases; bases outside gene matches: 16. Looked up from germline, CDR1 is SGHNT and CDR2 is YENEEA. CDR3 nucleotides: TGTGCCAGCAGCCTCGTGAGGAGGACGGGAGGGCAGAATGAGCAGTTCTTC. Protein sequence: CASSLVRRTGGQNEQFF.

As concerns this clonotype: A much larger clone lies one base from this, so it may be a read error. The chain is built from TRBV6-2 or TRBV6-3 and TRBJ2-5, with TRBD1 identical over 9 bases. The CDR3 is 15 amino acids. The trim removed 6 bases at V and 4 bases at J, leaving 9 bases unmatched. The germline V gene encodes CDR1 MNHEY and CDR2 SVGEGT. DNA for the CDR3: TGTGCCAGCAGAGTTCGGACAGGGGCCGGAGAGACCCAGTACTTC. This sequence encodes CASRVRTGAGETQYF.